The 27 T cell receptor beta chains presented below share a single source sample, sequenced in a study of vaccination effects on CD4 cells after COVID-19. Data came from immunoSEQ multiplex PCR; TCRdb stores just in-frame clones and leaves some out. Of about 73,000 clones listed, 65% to 85% are singletons. ViraFEST assay sequencing came after antigen-specific CD4+ T cells were expanded with viral peptide pools. When less than 12 days of culture had elapsed, CD4+ T cells were isolated. Having tested negative for nucleocapsid antibodies, the vaccine recipients showed no prior SARS-CoV-2 infection. What these receptors recognize is not known. The sample consisted of CD4+ T cells from PBMCs cultured with HCoV-NL63 spike peptides, taken before COVID-19 vaccination. These TCRs come from a human donor who received a COVID-19 vaccine.

This chain links TRBV9 with TRBJ1-1; 7 bases map to TRBD1. CDR3 size: 15 residues. The V gene end was trimmed by 4 bases and the J gene end by 0 bases; junction bases not matched to a gene: 6. The germline CDR1 and CDR2 sequences are SGDLS and YYNGEE. As DNA, the CDR3 is TGTGCCAGCAGCTCGACAGGGCGGATGAACACTGAAGCTTTCTTT. Translation gives CASSSTGRMNTEAFF.

The chain has TRBV7-8 and TRBJ1-5, with D unclear. Trimming removed 6 bases from V and 6 bases from J, with 9 bases in between. CDR1 and CDR2 (germline): SGHVS, FQNEAQ. This CDR3 spans 12 amino acids. The CDR3 DNA is TGTGCCAGCAGTCCGGACTCTCAGCCCCAGCATTTT. It encodes CASSPDSQPQHF.

The V call is TRBV6-5, the J call TRBJ1-3, with D possibly matching TRBD1 (6 bases). V lost 8 bases, J lost 2 bases, and 10 bases lay in between. The CDR3 runs 13 residues. Germline-derived CDR1 and CDR2 are MNHEY and SVGAGI. The CDR3 loop reads CASAGGPGNTIYF. In nucleotides, the CDR3 is TGTGCCAGCGCCGGGGGCCCTGGAAACACCATATATTTT.

This clone is a singleton in its sample. The chain recombines TRBV5-1 with TRBJ2-3, with D tentatively TRBD1 (6 bases). The CDR3 runs 15 residues. Trimming pared 4 bases from V and 0 bases from J, leaving 12 bases between. The germline gives CDR1 SGHRS, CDR2 YFSETQ. The CDR3 DNA reads as TGCGCCAGCAGCATAACAGGGTGGAGCACAGATACGCAGTATTTT. It is translated as CASSITGWSTDTQYF.

This chain uses TRBV6-6 with TRBJ1-2, with 8 nucleotides matching TRBD1. The J segment lost 4 bases and the V segment lost 7 bases, leaving 8 bases of the junction unmatched. The CDR3 is made up of 14 amino acids. The V gene's germline CDR1 is MNHNY and CDR2 SVGAGI (reference sequence). CDR3 sequence reads: CASTQGAQPYGYTF. The CDR3 region has the DNA TGTGCCAGCACCCAGGGGGCGCAACCCTATGGCTACACCTTC.

The chain combines TRBV28 with TRBJ1-2; D possibly corresponds to TRBD1 (5 bases). The ends were cut back, 8 bases at V and 2 bases at J, with 18 bases in the middle. The CDR3 runs to 15 residues. CDR1 MDHEN and CDR2 SYDVKM come from the germline V gene. CDR3 sequence reads: CASQYPGPPNYGYTF. DNA of the CDR3: TGTGCCAGCCAATATCCGGGACCGCCGAACTATGGCTACACCTTC.

The chain employs TRBV5-4 and TRBJ1-4; tentative D call: TRBD1 (6 bases). Germline V gene sequence: CDR1 SGHNT, CDR2 YYREEE (reference sequence). CDR3 size: 14 residues. V was shortened by 0 bases and J by 6 bases, with 9 bases between the two germline ends. The CDR3 DNA reads TGTGCCAGCAGCTTGGACAGGGCCGATGAAAAACTGTTTTTT. This sequence encodes CASSLDRADEKLFF.

This clone was observed a few times. The chain joins TRBV7-8 to TRBJ2-1; 13 bases fit TRBD2. Losses at the gene ends were 4 bases for V and 0 bases for J; bases not matched to a gene: 6. CDR1 and CDR2 from the germline V gene are SGHVS and FQNEAQ. This CDR3 is 18 amino acids long. The DNA of the CDR3 is TGTGCCAGCAGCTCCGTTGGACTAGCGGGGGACTCCTACAATGAGCAGTTCTTC. Amino acid sequence: CASSSVGLAGDSYNEQFF.

The chain uses TRBV6-6 and TRBJ2-5; D is perhaps TRBD1 (6 bases). Germline CDR1 MNHNY, CDR2 SVGAGI (reference sequence). V was trimmed by 6 bases and J by 4 bases, leaving 12 bases between them. The CDR3 is made up of 13 amino acids. This CDR3 is CASSHRVPETQYF. The DNA for the CDR3 is TGTGCCAGCAGCCACAGGGTTCCAGAGACCCAGTACTTC.

This clone was picked up one time. The V call is TRBV25-1, the J call TRBJ2-7; TRBD2 is a possible D gene (5 bases). V gave up 1 base and J gave up 0 bases, with 7 bases separating them. The CDR3 runs 14 residues. Germline lookup yields CDR1 MGHDK and CDR2 SYGVNS. DNA for the CDR3: TGTGCCAGCAGTGAATCTGGGAGCTCCTACGAGCAGTACGTC. Translating it yields CASSESGSSYEQYV.

This clone was recorded a few times. The chain uses TRBV11-2 and TRBJ1-1; weak D call: TRBD1 (6 bases). Looked up from germline, CDR1 is SGHAT and CDR2 is FQNNGV. V was clipped by 6 bases and J by 6 bases, with 17 bases between them. The length of the CDR3 is 14 residues. The CDR3 bases are TGTGCCAGCAGTCCCACCAGGGGTACCCCTGAAGCTTTCTTT. This encodes CASSPTRGTPEAFF.

CDR3 residues: CASSEEGSGSNSGANVLTF. The CDR3 DNA sequence: TGTGCCAGCAGTGAAGAGGGGTCAGGGTCTAACTCTGGGGCCAACGTCCTGACTTTC. The chain carries TRBV6-1 and TRBJ2-6; D is perhaps TRBD1 (5 bases). The germline V and J ends were trimmed by 1 base and 0 bases, with 16 bases remaining between them. CDR3 size: 19 residues. CDR1 is MNHNS, CDR2 SASEGT, per germline.

In its sample, this clone was seen a few times. This chain connects TRBV3-1 (or the pseudogene TRBV3-2) to TRBJ1-5; D may be TRBD1 (5 bases). V was cut by 0 bases and J by 5 bases, with 5 bases left in between. Germline assignment: CDR1 LGHDT and CDR2 YNNKEL (reference sequence). This CDR3 has 13 residues. The CDR3 loop reads CASSQDRDQPQHF. In DNA form, the CDR3 reads TGTGCCAGCAGCCAAGACAGGGATCAGCCCCAGCATTTT.

This clone has just a few counts. The chain joins TRBV12-3 or TRBV12-4 to TRBJ1-1; D not resolved. The CDR3 contains 12 residues. The V end was cut by 6 bases, the J end by 1 base, with 6 bases between. The CDR3 nucleotides are TGTGCCAGCAGACGAAGGAACACTGAAGCTTTCTTT. It yields the protein CASRRRNTEAFF.

This clone was counted only a few times. V usage is TRBV10-3 and J usage is TRBJ2-7; D is ambiguous. Germline loops: CDR1 ENHRY, CDR2 SYGVKD. This CDR3 is built from 10 residues. V was cut by 9 bases and J by 13 bases, with 16 bases left in between. The chain's CDR3 is CAIGLSDSYV. Written as DNA, the CDR3 is TGTGCCATAGGCTTAAGCGACTCCTACGTC.

The V gene is TRBV2, the J gene TRBJ2-6; D is unresolved. This CDR3 spans 15 amino acids. The germline CDR1 and CDR2 sequences are SNHLY and FYNNEI. With 4 bases removed from V and 1 base from J, the gap between germline ends came to 8 bases. The CDR3 DNA reads as TGTGCCAGCAGTGGTCGGTTGTCTGGGGCCAACGTCCTGACTTTC. This translates into CASSGRLSGANVLTF.

V gene TRBV30 combines with J gene TRBJ1-5, with TRBD1 as a possible D gene (6 bases). The germline CDR1 and CDR2 sequences are GTSNPN and SVGIG (reference sequence). The CDR3 runs to 13 residues. V was trimmed by 1 base and J by 6 bases, leaving 10 bases between them. CDR3 sequence reads: CAWSAQGIQPQHF. CDR3 DNA: TGTGCCTGGAGTGCGCAGGGGATTCAGCCCCAGCATTTT. Together with reference TRBV30 and TRBJ1-5, the CDR3 gives the full variable domain: SQTIHQWPATLVQPVGSPLSLECTVEGTSNPNLYWYRQAAGRGLQLLFYSVGIGQISSEVPQNLSASRPQDRQFILSSKKLLLSDSGFYLCAWSAQGIQPQHFGDGTRLSIL.

The chain uses TRBV24-1 and TRBJ1-4, with TRBD1 as a possible D gene (6 bases). Germline V gene data show CDR1 as KGHDR and CDR2 as SFDVKD. The CDR3 has 15 amino acids. V was cut by 2 bases and J by 8 bases, with 14 bases left in between. The CDR3 loop is CATSDSGQPSEKLFF. The CDR3 DNA sequence: TGTGCCACCAGTGATTCAGGACAGCCAAGCGAAAAACTGTTTTTT.

CDR3 sequence reads: CASSLFPGLYNSPLHF. In DNA form, the CDR3 reads TGTGCCAGCAGCTTGTTCCCAGGCCTCTATAATTCACCCCTCCACTTT. V usage is TRBV5-5 and J usage is TRBJ1-6; D is unclear. The length of the CDR3 is 16 residues. CDR1 and CDR2 (germline): SGHKS, YYEKEE (reference sequence). V lost 1 base to trimming and J lost 3 bases, with 11 bases between them. The full variable domain, with the rest looked up from reference TRBV5-5 and TRBJ1-6, is DAGVTQSPTHLIKTRGQQVTLRCSPISGHKSVSWYQQVLGQGPQFIFQYYEKEERGRGNFPDRFSARQFPNYSSELNVNALLLGDSALYLCASSLFPGLYNSPLHFGNGTRLTVT.

V usage is TRBV3-1 (or the pseudogene TRBV3-2) and J usage is TRBJ2-5; 12 positions match TRBD2. In germline, CDR1 is LGHDT, CDR2 YNNKEL (reference sequence). V shed 6 bases, J shed 1 base, and the junction held 9 bases outside the gene matches. This CDR3 has 17 residues. CDR3 sequence: CASSPGLAGGIQETQYF. For the CDR3, the DNA is TGTGCCAGCAGTCCCGGTCTAGCGGGGGGGATCCAAGAGACCCAGTACTTC.

This clone was seen once. The chain recombines TRBV15 with TRBJ1-2; a possible D gene is TRBD1 (5 bases). The CDR3 length is 13 residues. Trimming cost V 3 bases and J 8 bases, with 13 bases left between them. Germline-derived CDR1 and CDR2 are LNHNV and YYDKDF (reference sequence). CDR3 DNA: TGTGCCACCAGCAGGGGCGGGGGTACGGGCTACACCTTC. Translation: CATSRGGGTGYTF.

The rearrangement joins TRBV12-3 or TRBV12-4 to TRBJ1-2; D is perhaps TRBD1 (6 bases). The CDR3 totals 13 residues. The V end lost 5 bases, the J end lost 7 bases, and 14 bases lay between the germline ends. The CDR3 nucleotides are TGTGCCAGCAGTGCTACAGGGAGGGGTGGCTACACCTTC. Translation gives CASSATGRGGYTF.

The chain joins TRBV6-2 or TRBV6-3 to TRBJ2-5, with 8 bases aligning to TRBD1. The germline CDR1 and CDR2 sequences are MNHEY and SVGEGT. V trimming: 4 bases; J trimming: 5 bases; junction bases outside the gene matches: 15. The CDR3 runs to 17 residues. Here the CDR3 DNA reads TGTGCCAGCAGTTTCCTCCCTTTGACAGGGGATCGGGAGACCCAGTACTTC. It encodes CASSFLPLTGDRETQYF.

This rearrangement joins TRBV29-1 to TRBJ1-2; the D gene is possibly TRBD1 (5 bases). The CDR3 covers 12 residues. The germline gives CDR1 SQVTM, CDR2 ANQGSEA. V was cut by 2 bases and J by 8 bases, with 12 bases left in between. This CDR3 is CSVERQGGGYTF. In nucleotides, the CDR3 is TGCAGCGTTGAACGGCAGGGCGGAGGCTACACCTTC.

This clone was observed a single time. V is TRBV5-1 and J is TRBJ2-2; possible D gene TRBD2, 7 bases. The CDR3 spans 15 residues. The V end lost 5 bases, the J end lost 3 bases, and 14 bases lay between the germline ends. Looked up from germline, CDR1 is SGHRS and CDR2 is YFSETQ. CDR3 protein: CASRRGGVDTGELFF. Here the CDR3 DNA reads TGCGCCAGCAGAAGAGGGGGGGTGGACACCGGGGAGCTGTTTTTT.

This clone appeared a single time. The rearrangement links TRBV19 to TRBJ1-3; no reliable D call. This CDR3 region has 13 residues. Trimming shortened V by 7 bases and J by 0 bases, and 7 bases separated the two germline ends. Germline CDR1 reads LNHDA; CDR2 reads SQIVND (reference sequence). As DNA, the CDR3 is TGTGCCAGTACTCCGAGCTCTGGAAACACCATATATTTT. Translating gives CASTPSSGNTIYF.

The chain is built from TRBV7-9 and TRBJ2-3, with a tentative D call TRBD1 (6 bases). Between the trimmed V and J ends, which lost 4 bases and 5 bases, there was a span of 16 bases. This CDR3 has 15 residues. Looked up from germline, CDR1 is SEHNR and CDR2 is FQNEAQ (reference sequence). The CDR3 sequence: CASSYTGSARDTQYF. The CDR3 bases are TGTGCCAGCAGCTACACAGGGTCGGCTAGAGATACGCAGTATTTT.